This T cell receptor beta chain stems from a study of blood T cell repertoires in COVID-19. In the study overall: Donors in the United States, Italy and Spain gave samples during acute or convalescent COVID-19.

Methods used by the authors: Quantification of nucleated cells was approximated via reference gene primer amplification. Assay: immunoSEQ multiplex PCR; the TCRdb copy retains only in-frame clones and omits some. The DNA gave D and trimming, while V, J and clone size come from that table. The sample shows some 150,000 clones, more than 80% of them seen only once. The CDR3 has 14 amino acids. The germline gives CDR1 WSHSY, CDR2 SAAADI. Trimming took 8 bases from V and 2 from J; bases not matched to a gene: 1. V is TRBV10-2 and J is TRBJ1-3, with 12 positions matching TRBD1. This clonotype was obtained from a man aged 55 to 70 with acute or convalescent COVID-19. Specimen: peripheral blood. The CDR3 DNA reads as TGCGCCAGCCGGGACAGGGGGCCTGGAAACACCATATATTTT. The encoded protein is CASRDRGPGNTIYF.